One and the same sample provided the 30 T cell receptor beta chains below, sequenced in a study of identical twins. MiXCR, run by TCRdb on the 5' RACE reads, gives a single entry per CDR3 protein. The data contain approximately 600,000 distinct CDR3 sequences, roughly 7.1% of them singletons. The same sample was also studied in work on yellow fever vaccine responses in identical twins.

Sequenced material: PBMCs. The receptor set was obtained from a young woman in good health.

This clonotype has a count of ten or more. The chain combines TRBV3-1 with TRBJ1-1; TRBD1 matches 7 bases. The CDR3 length is 14 residues. Germline V gene lookup returns CDR1 LGHDT and CDR2 YNNKEL (reference sequence). Losses at the gene ends were 4 bases for V and 3 bases for J; bases not matched to a gene: 5. Here the CDR3 DNA reads TGTGCCAGCAGCCCACAGGGGACGGACACTGAAGCTTTCTTT. Amino acid sequence: CASSPQGTDTEAFF.

This clonotype was counted many times. The chain links TRBV6-2 or TRBV6-3 to TRBJ1-2, with TRBD1 as a possible D gene (5 bases). The V end lost 6 bases, the J end lost 8 bases, and 13 bases lay between the germline ends. CDR1 is MNHEY and CDR2 is SVGEGT in the germline V gene. The CDR3 totals 12 residues. The DNA for the CDR3 is TGTGCCAGCAGGAGGATAGGGGTGGGCTACACCTTC. Protein sequence: CASRRIGVGYTF.

This clonotype appeared many times. The gene calls are TRBV12-3 or TRBV12-4 and TRBJ2-1; 9 bases are shared with TRBD1. V lost 4 bases, J lost 8 bases, and 12 bases stayed unmatched. This CDR3 comprises 16 residues. The CDR3 coding sequence is TGTGCCAGCAGTTCCCCCGGGACAGGGTTGGGCTATGAGCAGTTCTTC. It codes for CASSSPGTGLGYEQFF.

This chain connects TRBV5-1 to TRBJ2-1; possibly TRBD1 for D (5 bases). Trimming stripped 6 bases from V and 4 bases from J, with 8 bases between. The CDR3 loop spans 12 amino acids. Looked up from germline, CDR1 is SGHRS and CDR2 is YFSETQ. The CDR3 loop is CASTQGYNEQFF. The CDR3 region has the DNA TGCGCCAGCACCCAGGGTTACAATGAGCAGTTCTTC.

V usage is TRBV5-1 and J usage is TRBJ2-3; D unclear. The V end was cut by 0 bases, the J end by 5 bases, with 13 bases between. CDR1 and CDR2 from the germline V gene are SGHRS and YFSETQ. The CDR3 sequence is 15 residues long. CDR3 in DNA: TGCGCCAGCAGCTTGGGGTCTACCCGAGGAGATACGCAGTATTTT. Encoded protein: CASSLGSTRGDTQYF.

This sequence joins TRBV10-2 and TRBJ2-2; 10 bases line up with TRBD1. Germline V CDR1 and CDR2: WSHSY, SAAADI. The CDR3 runs 16 residues. With V trimmed by 4 bases and J by 6 bases, 8 bases remained unmatched. The chain's CDR3 is CASSVRQGAGSGELFF. CDR3 bases: TGCGCCAGCAGTGTCAGACAGGGGGCTGGGTCCGGGGAGCTGTTTTTT.

This clonotype has at least ten counts. J is TRBJ2-1 and V is TRBV7-2, with a tentative D call TRBD2 (6 bases). The germline V and J ends were trimmed by 2 bases and 0 bases, with 11 bases remaining between them. The CDR3 totals 16 residues. Per the germline V gene, CDR1 is SGHTA and CDR2 is FQGNSA. As DNA, the CDR3 is TGTGCCAGCAGCTTAATGGAGGGAGGCTCCTACAATGAGCAGTTCTTC. Translation gives CASSLMEGGSYNEQFF.

This clonotype was found many times. This rearrangement joins TRBV3-1 to TRBJ1-1, with a weak D call TRBD1 (6 bases). The CDR3 totals 12 residues. Trimming removed 1 base from V and 10 bases from J, with 10 bases in between. Germline-derived CDR1 and CDR2 are LGHDT and YNNKEL (reference sequence). The CDR3 bases are TGTGCCAGCAGCCAAGGGGACACGTTAGCTTTCTTT. Protein: CASSQGDTLAFF.

About this clonotype: Mismatch with germline at one junction end may stem from a read error. The V and J genes are TRBV3-1 and TRBJ2-1; D ambiguous. CDR1 is LGHDT and CDR2 is YNNKEL in the germline V gene (reference sequence). The CDR3 is 16 residues long. CDR3 DNA: TGTGCCACCAGCCAAGAAGGGCAGAGCTCCTACAATGAGCAGTTCTTC. This sequence encodes CATSQEGQSSYNEQFF.

Here the CDR3 reads CASTAGVRVGEQFF. The CDR3 DNA reads as TGTGCCAGCACTGCGGGAGTGAGAGTGGGTGAGCAGTTCTTC. The chain recombines TRBV6-1 with TRBJ2-1; 7 nucleotides align to TRBD2. The length of the CDR3 is 14 residues. V trimming: 7 bases; J trimming: 9 bases; junction bases outside the gene matches: 12. Per germline, CDR1 MNHNS and CDR2 SASEGT.

This clonotype appeared many times. This chain uses TRBV11-3 with TRBJ2-5; D remains ambiguous. V shed 8 bases and J shed 2 bases, with 12 bases lying between them. The length of the CDR3 is 13 residues. Germline V gives CDR1 SGHNT, CDR2 YENEEA. In DNA form, the CDR3 reads TGTGCCAGCCGGACCCCACGTCAAGAGACCCAGTACTTC. It encodes CASRTPRQETQYF.

The chain recombines TRBV9 with TRBJ2-3; 10 positions match TRBD2. Germline V gene sequence: CDR1 SGDLS, CDR2 YYNGEE. V lost 0 bases to trimming and J lost 15 bases; unmatched junction nucleotides: 4. The CDR3 runs to 12 residues. CDR3 in amino acids: CASSVERGGPYF. The DNA for the CDR3 is TGTGCCAGCAGCGTAGAGCGGGGGGGCCCATATTTT.

This clonotype came up many times. This sequence joins TRBV2 and TRBJ2-7; 11 nucleotides match TRBD2. The CDR3 length is 15 residues. After removal of 6 bases from V and 12 bases from J, the junction contained 16 bases not matched to a gene. Germline CDR1 reads SNHLY; CDR2 reads FYNNEI. CDR3 sequence reads: CASSAGTSGTHEWYF. In DNA form, the CDR3 reads TGTGCCAGCAGCGCCGGGACTAGCGGCACCCACGAGTGGTACTTC.

A few counts support this clonotype. The chain uses TRBV10-3 and TRBJ2-1, with 11 bases lining up with TRBD2. The junction had 3 bases not matched to a gene; V was cut back by 5 bases and J by 3 bases. This CDR3 has 15 residues. Germline V gives CDR1 ENHRY, CDR2 SYGVKD. The CDR3 spells CAISSGTSGYNEQFF. The CDR3 DNA sequence: TGTGCCATCAGTTCCGGGACTAGCGGCTACAATGAGCAGTTCTTC.

This clonotype was picked up many times. The chain is built from TRBV4-1 and TRBJ1-6; D is unresolved. The CDR3 runs 13 residues. V shed 3 bases and J shed 9 bases, with 9 bases lying between them. Germline V gene sequence: CDR1 MGHRA, CDR2 YSYEKL. The DNA of the CDR3 is TGCGCCAGCAGCCACGGAGGGTTTTCACCCCTCCACTTT. It translates to CASSHGGFSPLHF.

A few counts support this clonotype. The chain joins TRBV4-2 to TRBJ2-2, with D perhaps matching TRBD1 (6 bases). V was cut by 0 bases and J by 3 bases, with 11 bases left in between. CDR1 and CDR2 from the germline V gene are LGHNA and YNFKEQ. The CDR3 has 16 amino acids. CDR3 sequence reads: CASSQEGGPYTGELFF. In DNA, the CDR3 is TGTGCCAGCAGCCAAGAAGGGGGACCCTACACCGGGGAGCTGTTTTTT.

This sequence joins TRBV11-3 and TRBJ2-1; 9 nucleotides line up with TRBD2. Trimming took 1 base from V and 6 from J; bases not matched to a gene: 4. This CDR3 is 15 amino acids long. Germline V gene data show CDR1 as SGHNT and CDR2 as YENEEA. The CDR3 region is CASSLAGTSTNEQFF. The CDR3 region has the DNA TGTGCCAGCAGCTTAGCTGGGACTAGCACCAATGAGCAGTTCTTC.

This clonotype was counted only a few times. The genes are TRBV3-1 and TRBJ2-5, with TRBD2 matching 13 bases. The length of the CDR3 is 19 residues. The V and J ends lost 0 bases and 5 bases, in that order; junction bases with no gene match: 12. Germline V CDR1 and CDR2: LGHDT, YNNKEL (reference sequence). The CDR3 DNA sequence: TGTGCCAGCAGCCAAGATTGGACTAGCGGGAGAGGGCAATGGGAGACCCAGTACTTC. Its protein product is CASSQDWTSGRGQWETQYF.

J is TRBJ2-1 and V is TRBV4-2; perhaps D is TRBD1 or TRBD2 (5 bases each). The ends were cut back, 0 bases at V and 3 bases at J, with 9 bases in the middle. CDR3 size: 15 residues. Germline CDR1 is LGHNA and CDR2 is YNFKEQ. The CDR3 loop is CASSQDEGNYNEQFF. The DNA for the CDR3 is TGTGCCAGCAGCCAAGATGAGGGGAACTACAATGAGCAGTTCTTC.

This clonotype was recorded many times. The chain carries TRBV5-1 and TRBJ2-1; 11 positions agree with TRBD2. Germline CDR1 is SGHRS and CDR2 is YFSETQ. The CDR3 runs 16 residues. After removal of 4 bases from V and 3 bases from J, the junction contained 6 bases not matched to a gene. The CDR3 sequence: CASSPRLAGNYNEQFF. The DNA of the CDR3 is TGCGCCAGCAGCCCGCGACTAGCGGGGAACTACAATGAGCAGTTCTTC.

This clonotype was seen many times. V is TRBV10-3 and J is TRBJ2-5; D unresolved. The V gene's germline CDR1 is ENHRY and CDR2 SYGVKD. The CDR3 covers 14 residues. With 0 bases removed from V and 7 bases from J, the gap between germline ends came to 12 bases. The DNA of the CDR3 is TGTGCCATCAGTGAGTCGAAGGAAATGGCGACCCAGTACTTC. Its protein product is CAISESKEMATQYF.

In its sample, this clonotype was seen many times. The chain has TRBV5-1 and TRBJ1-2, with D possibly matching TRBD1 (5 bases). Trimming left V 0 bases short and J 6 bases short, with 15 bases between. The CDR3 totals 15 residues. Germline-derived CDR1 and CDR2 are SGHRS and YFSETQ. The CDR3 sequence: CASSLEGRGSDGYTF. In DNA form, the CDR3 reads TGCGCCAGCAGCTTGGAGGGGCGTGGAAGTGATGGCTACACCTTC.

This clonotype was seen repeatedly, ten times or more. The rearrangement joins TRBV5-1 to TRBJ2-1; 9 positions match TRBD1. CDR3 length: 16 residues. The trim removed 0 bases at V and 8 bases at J, leaving 9 bases unmatched. Germline CDR1 is SGHRS and CDR2 is YFSETQ. CDR3 in DNA: TGCGCCAGCAGCTTGGGGACCGGGACAGGGTACGATGAGCAGTTCTTC. This gives the protein CASSLGTGTGYDEQFF.

The V and J genes are TRBV11-3 and TRBJ2-7; 8 bases align to TRBD1. The CDR3 has 16 residues. CDR1 SGHNT and CDR2 YENEEA come from the germline V gene. J was trimmed by 1 base and V by 5 bases; bases with no gene match: 10. The CDR3 is CASSTTGTGLSYEQYF. Here the CDR3 DNA reads TGTGCCAGCAGCACCACCGGGACAGGCCTATCCTACGAGCAGTACTTC.

This clonotype was seen a handful of times. The chain combines TRBV10-2 with TRBJ1-5, with D perhaps matching TRBD1 (6 bases). Germline-derived CDR1 and CDR2 are WSHSY and SAAADI. Trimming took off 4 bases at V and 3 bases at J, with 10 bases between the two ends. The CDR3 contains 14 residues. The CDR3 reads CASSGQATNQPQHF. CDR3 in DNA: TGCGCCAGCAGTGGACAGGCGACCAATCAGCCCCAGCATTTT.

This clonotype was counted many times. The chain employs TRBV5-1 and TRBJ2-2; D is unclear. Trimming took off 0 bases at V and 0 bases at J, with 9 bases between the two ends. This CDR3 is 16 amino acids long. Looked up from germline, CDR1 is SGHRS and CDR2 is YFSETQ. CDR3 nucleotides: TGCGCCAGCAGCTTGGTTGTGCAGCCGAACACCGGGGAGCTGTTTTTT. Translation gives CASSLVVQPNTGELFF.

This clonotype was recorded at least ten times. The chain recombines TRBV11-2 with TRBJ2-2; 9 bases are a match to TRBD2. CDR3 length: 15 amino acids. Germline V CDR1 and CDR2: SGHAT, FQNNGV. V was clipped by 2 bases and J by 5 bases; unmatched bases: 3. CDR3 amino acids: CASSLWTSETGELFF. CDR3 DNA sequence: TGTGCCAGCAGCTTATGGACTAGCGAAACCGGGGAGCTGTTTTTT.

The chain is built from TRBV29-1 and TRBJ1-1; perhaps TRBD1 as D (6 bases). The CDR3 loop spans 14 amino acids. CDR1 and CDR2 from the germline V gene are SQVTM and ANQGSEA. V was cut by 7 bases and J by 1 base, with 16 bases left in between. The CDR3 loop reads CSAVKGGGNTEAFF. As DNA, the CDR3 is TGCAGCGCCGTCAAAGGGGGAGGGAACACTGAAGCTTTCTTT.

This clonotype was seen repeatedly, ten times or more. The rearrangement links TRBV28 to TRBJ2-1; TRBD2 matches at 11 bases. Trimming took 2 bases from V and 9 from J; bases not matched to a gene: 9. The CDR3 has 16 amino acids. Germline CDR1 is MDHEN and CDR2 is SYDVKM. CDR3 nucleotides: TGTGCCAGCAGTTTAGGCGCCCTAGCGGGAGGTCGTGAGCAGTTCTTC. Its translation is CASSLGALAGGREQFF. The full variable domain, in which reference TRBV28 and TRBJ2-1 provide the parts outside the CDR3, is DVKVTQSSRYLVKRTGEKVFLECVQDMDHENMFWYRQDPGLGLRLIYFSYDVKMKEKGDIPEGYSVSREKKERFSLILESASTNQTSMYLCASSLGALAGGREQFFGPGTRLTVL.

This clonotype was counted many times. This chain uses TRBV13 with TRBJ2-2; TRBD2 is a possible D gene (5 bases). CDR1 and CDR2 (germline): PRHDT, FYEKMQ (reference sequence). V lost 7 bases to trimming and J lost 7 bases, with 13 bases between them. This CDR3 is 13 amino acids long. The CDR3 sequence: CASNKLGLGELFF. DNA of the CDR3: TGTGCCAGCAACAAATTAGGACTCGGGGAGCTGTTTTTT.